What follows are 14 T cell receptor beta chains derived from one specimen sequenced in a study of cytomegalovirus exposure and HLA in healthy donors. A multiplex PCR was run with 60 Vbeta primers and 13 Jbeta primers. Clones were read by immunoSEQ multiplex PCR, and TCRdb kept only the in-frame ones, dropping some. The sample includes approximately 150,000 clones, around 80% of them seen just once. Sequenced material: PBMCs. The receptors were gathered from a woman aged 35 to 49 in good health and CMV-seronegative.

In its sample, this clone was seen once. The chain has TRBV18 and TRBJ2-1; a weak D match, TRBD2 (6 bases). The CDR3 is 16 residues long. Trimming removed 0 bases from V and 2 bases from J, with 11 bases in between. Germline V gene data show CDR1 as KGHSH and CDR2 as LQKENI. Here the CDR3 reads CASSPPLGGAYNEQFF. DNA for the CDR3: TGTGCCAGCTCACCACCTTTGGGGGGAGCCTACAATGAGCAGTTCTTC.

The chain recombines TRBV5-1 with TRBJ2-1, with D possibly being TRBD2 (5 bases). There are 17 residues in the CDR3. CDR1 and CDR2 from the germline V gene are SGHRS and YFSETQ. V was clipped by 0 bases and J by 4 bases, with 17 bases between them. In nucleotides, the CDR3 is TGCGCCAGCAGCTTGGACGGACTTCCCCAGAATTACAATGAGCAGTTCTTC. Translated, it gives CASSLDGLPQNYNEQFF.

This chain links TRBV10-3 with TRBJ2-3; 10 bases match TRBD2. Germline V CDR1 and CDR2: ENHRY, SYGVKD. V was clipped by 0 bases and J by 3 bases; unmatched bases: 6. The CDR3 sequence is 17 residues long. Here the CDR3 reads CAISESRASGRTDTQYF. CDR3 bases: TGTGCCATCAGTGAGTCGAGGGCTAGCGGGAGAACAGATACGCAGTATTTT.

This clone turned up a few times. The CDR3 DNA reads TGCGCCAGCAGCTTCGGACTAGCGGGATCTGAGACCCAGTACTTC. Its translation is CASSFGLAGSETQYF. The chain is built from TRBV5-1 and TRBJ2-5, with 12 bases matching TRBD2. The V segment lost 2 bases and the J segment 5 bases; nucleotides outside the gene matches: 4. The CDR3 covers 15 residues. The germline V gene has CDR1 SGHRS and CDR2 YFSETQ. The whole variable domain, filled in from reference TRBV5-1 and TRBJ2-5, reads KAGVTQTPRYLIKTRGQQVTLSCSPISGHRSVSWYQQTPGQGLQFLFEYFSETQRNKGNFPGRFSGRQFSNSRSEMNVSTLELGDSALYLCASSFGLAGSETQYFGPGTRLLVL.

The V and J genes are TRBV30 and TRBJ1-6; D might be TRBD1 (5 bases). The CDR3 totals 18 residues. Germline V gene lookup returns CDR1 GTSNPN and CDR2 SVGIG (reference sequence). Trimming took off 1 base at V and 7 bases at J, with 23 bases between the two ends. CDR3 bases: TGTGCCTGGAGTGCCCGACCGGGACTCCGTCCCGTAAATTCACCCCTCCACTTT. Its protein is CAWSARPGLRPVNSPLHF.

The count of this clone is one. The rearrangement joins TRBV6-6 to TRBJ1-5; D is possibly TRBD1 (5 bases). Germline values: CDR1 MNHNY, CDR2 SVGAGI (reference sequence). Deletions cut 6 bases from V and 2 bases from J, with 17 bases between. CDR3 size: 16 residues. CDR3 residues: CASRPGRGEGNQPQHF. The CDR3 DNA follows: TGTGCCAGCAGACCCGGAAGGGGTGAGGGCAATCAGCCCCAGCATTTT.

This chain joins TRBV5-1 and TRBJ2-7; D perhaps matches TRBD1 (6 bases). V was cut by 0 bases and J by 3 bases, with 10 bases left in between. Germline V gene lookup returns CDR1 SGHRS and CDR2 YFSETQ. The CDR3 has 14 amino acids. CDR3 residues: CASSLERTVYEQYF. DNA for the CDR3: TGCGCCAGCAGCTTGGAACGGACAGTCTACGAGCAGTACTTC.

In nucleotides, the CDR3 is TGTGCCAGCCTTCCGGGAGGCCAAGAGACCCAGTACTTC. Translating gives CASLPGGQETQYF. This sequence joins TRBV5-6 and TRBJ2-5, with 7 nucleotides matching TRBD2. The CDR3 length is 13 residues. CDR1 and CDR2 from the germline V gene are SGHDT and YYEEEE. Losses at the gene ends were 7 bases for V and 1 base for J; bases not matched to a gene: 4.

This rearrangement joins TRBV6-4 to TRBJ1-2; the D is unclear. The V and J ends lost 2 bases and 11 bases respectively, with 12 bases between them. This CDR3 has 12 amino acids. Germline CDR1 MRHNA, CDR2 SNTAGT. CDR3 amino acids: CASSDDGYGYTF. DNA for the CDR3: TGTGCCAGCAGTGACGACGGGTACGGTTACACCTTC.

V usage is TRBV2 and J usage is TRBJ1-3; D perhaps matches TRBD1 (5 bases). V dropped 5 bases and J dropped 4 bases, with 15 bases sitting between them. The CDR3 length is 15 residues. From germline, CDR1 is SNHLY and CDR2 FYNNEI. CDR3: CASSQGPGGGNTIYF. As DNA, the CDR3 is TGTGCCAGCAGTCAGGGCCCCGGGGGAGGAAACACCATATATTTT.

The chain uses TRBV30 and TRBJ1-4; D perhaps matches TRBD1 (6 bases). The V and J ends lost 0 bases and 0 bases respectively, with 11 bases between them. The CDR3 totals 16 residues. Germline values: CDR1 GTSNPN, CDR2 SVGIG (reference sequence). The CDR3 sequence: CAWSVGQQATNEKLFF. The DNA for the CDR3 is TGTGCCTGGAGTGTAGGACAGCAAGCAACTAATGAAAAACTGTTTTTT. The full variable domain, its missing parts supplied by reference TRBV30 and TRBJ1-4, is SQTIHQWPATLVQPVGSPLSLECTVEGTSNPNLYWYRQAAGRGLQLLFYSVGIGQISSEVPQNLSASRPQDRQFILSSKKLLLSDSGFYLCAWSVGQQATNEKLFFGSGTQLSVL.

The chain uses TRBV9 and TRBJ2-1; 8 positions match TRBD2. Trimming cost V 4 bases and J 8 bases; bases outside gene matches: 14. The CDR3 has 16 amino acids. The V gene's germline CDR1 is SGDLS and CDR2 YYNGEE. The CDR3 protein is CASSPTSSGSRDEQFF. DNA for the CDR3: TGTGCCAGCAGCCCAACGTCCAGCGGGAGTAGAGATGAGCAGTTCTTC.

The genes are TRBV15 and TRBJ1-2; D uncertain. The germline gives CDR1 LNHNV, CDR2 YYDKDF (reference sequence). V was cut by 0 bases and J by 8 bases, with 7 bases left in between. The CDR3 sequence is 12 residues long. The CDR3 coding sequence is TGTGCCACCAGCAGAGATCGAGGGGGCTACACCTTC. This encodes CATSRDRGGYTF. The full variable domain, completed using reference TRBV15 and TRBJ1-2, is DAMVIQNPRYQVTQFGKPVTLSCSQTLNHNVMYWYQQKSSQAPKLLFHYYDKDFNNEADTPDNFQSRRPNTSFCFLDIRSPGLGDTAMYLCATSRDRGGYTFGSGTRLTVV.

The CDR3 is CASTAAGRFGYTF. The CDR3 DNA sequence: TGTGCCAGCACCGCGGCGGGTAGGTTCGGCTACACCTTC. The chain carries TRBV28 and TRBJ1-2; no definite D call. The V end lost 7 bases, the J end lost 8 bases, and 17 bases lay between the germline ends. This CDR3 contains 13 residues. The V gene's germline CDR1 is MDHEN and CDR2 SYDVKM.